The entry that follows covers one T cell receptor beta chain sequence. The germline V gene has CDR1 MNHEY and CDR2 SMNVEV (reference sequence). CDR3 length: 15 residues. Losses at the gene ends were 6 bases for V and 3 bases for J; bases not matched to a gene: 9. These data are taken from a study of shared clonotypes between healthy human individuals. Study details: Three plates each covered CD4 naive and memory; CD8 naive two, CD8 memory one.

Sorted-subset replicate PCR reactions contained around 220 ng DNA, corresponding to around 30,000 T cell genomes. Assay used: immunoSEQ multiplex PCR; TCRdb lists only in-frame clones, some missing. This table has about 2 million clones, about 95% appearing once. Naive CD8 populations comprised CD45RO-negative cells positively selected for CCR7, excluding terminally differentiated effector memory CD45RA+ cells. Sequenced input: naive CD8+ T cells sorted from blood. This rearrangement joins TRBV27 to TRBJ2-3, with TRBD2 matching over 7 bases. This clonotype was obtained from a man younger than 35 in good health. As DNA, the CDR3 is TGTGCCAGCAGCAGAGCGGGGAGGTCGACAGATACGCAGTATTTT. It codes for CASSRAGRSTDTQYF.